A single sample is the source of the 18 T cell receptor beta chains below, sequenced in a study of shared clonotypes between healthy human individuals. The assay was immunoSEQ multiplex PCR, and TCRdb's table has in-frame clones only and misses some. The data show about 100,000 clones, about 71% seen once. Sequencing was done on a sample of memory CD8+ T cells sorted from blood. Subset meaning: CD45RO+ cells pooled with CCR7-negative TemRA cells. These receptors originate from a woman younger than 45 in good health.

This sequence joins TRBV28 and TRBJ2-5; D remains ambiguous. Matching the DNA end better, TRBJ2-7 makes the J call doubtful. Germline CDR1 is MDHEN and CDR2 is SYDVKM. This CDR3 contains 11 residues. CDR3 bases: TGTGCCAGCAGTTTCGAGTACGAGCAGTACTTC. Translated, it gives CASSFEYEQYF.

The chain is built from TRBV28 and TRBJ2-7, with TRBD2 as a possible D gene (6 bases). The germline gives CDR1 MDHEN, CDR2 SYDVKM. Trimming left V 5 bases short and J 0 bases short, with 20 bases between. The CDR3 is 17 residues long. The CDR3 region is CASSAASGLPSSYEQYF. In DNA form, the CDR3 reads TGTGCCAGCAGTGCCGCATCGGGACTCCCGAGCTCCTACGAGCAGTACTTC.

The chain joins TRBV5-1 to TRBJ2-7, with TRBD1 matching over 10 bases. V was clipped by 5 bases and J by 1 base; unmatched bases: 3. The CDR3 spans 14 residues. Germline assignment: CDR1 SGHRS and CDR2 YFSETQ. This chain's CDR3 is CASRDRGQSYEQYF. CDR3 sequence (DNA): TGCGCCAGCAGAGACAGGGGGCAGTCCTACGAGCAGTACTTC.

In DNA form, the CDR3 reads TGTGCCAGCAGCTCCGGGACAGGGCCCTACGAGCAGTACTTC. This translates into CASSSGTGPYEQYF. This chain joins TRBV7-9 and TRBJ2-7, with 9 positions matching TRBD1. The germline V gene has CDR1 SEHNR and CDR2 FQNEAQ (reference sequence). The CDR3 length is 14 residues. J gave up 2 bases and V 4 bases, and 3 bases lay outside the gene matches. The full variable domain, in which reference TRBV7-9 and TRBJ2-7 provide the parts outside the CDR3, is DTGVSQNPRHKITKRGQNVTFRCDPISEHNRLYWYRQTLGQGPEFLTYFQNEAQLEKSRLLSDRFSAERPKGSFSTLEIQRTEQGDSAMYLCASSSGTGPYEQYFGPGTRLTVT.

The count of this clone is one. This chain links TRBV6-6 with TRBJ1-2; 8 bases map to TRBD1. The CDR3 covers 14 residues. The germline gives CDR1 MNHNY, CDR2 SVGAGI (reference sequence). V gave up 6 bases and J gave up 4 bases; unmatched junction bases: 7. CDR3: CASSVGQGGYGYTF. In DNA, the CDR3 is TGTGCCAGCAGCGTCGGACAGGGAGGCTATGGCTACACCTTC.

J is TRBJ1-5 and V is TRBV10-2, with a weak D call TRBD1 (6 bases). V was clipped by 3 bases and J by 5 bases, with 11 bases between them. Germline-derived CDR1 and CDR2 are WSHSY and SAAADI. The CDR3 is 14 amino acids. CDR3 bases: TGCGCCAGCAGTGACCTAAACAGGGATCAGCCCCAGCATTTT. Protein: CASSDLNRDQPQHF.

J is TRBJ2-7 and V is TRBV6-5; TRBD2 matches 13 bases. The CDR3 has 15 amino acids. Germline lookup yields CDR1 MNHEY and CDR2 SVGAGI. The V gene end was trimmed by 6 bases and the J gene end by 2 bases; junction bases not matched to a gene: 4. The CDR3 DNA is TGTGCCAGCAGCGCCGGGACTAGCGGGACCTACGAGCAGTACTTC. This encodes CASSAGTSGTYEQYF.

The gene calls are TRBV7-7 and TRBJ2-1; possibly TRBD1 or TRBD2 for D (5 bases each). Trimming took off 2 bases at V and 6 bases at J, with 14 bases between the two ends. In germline, CDR1 is SSHAT, CDR2 FNYEAQ (reference sequence). This CDR3 is built from 15 residues. The CDR3 DNA reads TGTGCCAGCAGCTTAACCCCGGGGACCCTCAATGAGCAGTTCTTC. Amino acids: CASSLTPGTLNEQFF. The complete variable domain, with remaining parts taken from reference TRBV7-7 and TRBJ2-1, reads GAGVSQSPRYKVTKRGQDVTLRCDPISSHATLYWYQQALGQGPEFLTYFNYEAQPDKSGLPSDRFSAERPEGSISTLTIQRTEQRDSAMYRCASSLTPGTLNEQFFGPGTRLTVL.

The rearrangement links TRBV4-1 to TRBJ2-7, with TRBD2 as a possible D gene (5 bases). CDR1 is MGHRA and CDR2 is YSYEKL in the germline V gene. Trimming took off 1 base at V and 2 bases at J, with 12 bases between the two ends. The CDR3 has 15 residues. The CDR3 DNA sequence: TGCGCCAGCAGCCAAGTTGGGAGCGGACCCTACGAGCAGTACTTC. Translated, it gives CASSQVGSGPYEQYF.

There are a few counts of this clone. The genes are TRBV27 and TRBJ1-1, with a weak D call TRBD1 (5 bases). The CDR3 is made up of 15 amino acids. CDR1 and CDR2 from the germline V gene are MNHEY and SMNVEV (reference sequence). V lost 8 bases and J 2 bases, leaving 18 bases between the germline ends. The CDR3 DNA is TGTGCCAGCTGCCAACTGGGACTTACAAACACTGAAGCTTTCTTT. Translation gives CASCQLGLTNTEAFF.

This clone occurred many times. The junction shows a germline mismatch at one end, possibly a read error. Within the sample, other DNA sequences also encode this same CDR3. This sequence joins TRBV4-1 and TRBJ2-7; 10 nucleotides agree with TRBD2. Germline values: CDR1 MGHRA, CDR2 YSYEKL. CDR3 length equals 16 residues. The CDR3 sequence: CASSQEGAGGPNEQYF. CDR3 DNA: TGTGCCAGCAGCCAAGAAGGAGCGGGAGGGCCGAACGAGCAGTACTTC.

In this sample, this clone turned up a few times. The genes are TRBV9 and TRBJ2-3, with a weak D call TRBD1 (6 bases). CDR3 size: 14 residues. With 0 bases removed from V and 6 bases from J, the gap between germline ends came to 11 bases. From germline, CDR1 is SGDLS and CDR2 YYNGEE. CDR3 DNA sequence: TGTGCCAGCAGCGTAGCCGGGACACAGGATACGCAGTATTTT. Encoded protein: CASSVAGTQDTQYF.

The chain employs TRBV13 and TRBJ2-1; 9 bases fit TRBD2. The CDR3 is made up of 16 amino acids. CDR1 is PRHDT, CDR2 FYEKMQ, per germline (reference sequence). V was clipped by 6 bases and J by 0 bases; unmatched bases: 6. CDR3 in amino acids: CASSPGTSSSYNEQFF. The CDR3 DNA follows: TGTGCCAGCAGTCCCGGGACTAGCAGCTCCTACAATGAGCAGTTCTTC. The entire variable domain, with the rest obtained from reference TRBV13 and TRBJ2-1, is as follows: AAGVIQSPRHLIKEKRETATLKCYPIPRHDTVYWYQQGPGQDPQFLISFYEKMQSDKGSIPDRFSAQQFSDYHSELNMSSLELGDSALYFCASSPGTSSSYNEQFFGPGTRLTVL.

The chain employs TRBV5-1 and TRBJ2-3, with D perhaps TRBD1 or TRBD2 (5 bases each). Germline-derived CDR1 and CDR2 are SGHRS and YFSETQ. This CDR3 has 14 amino acids. V was pared by 2 bases and J by 6 bases, with 13 bases between. CDR3 loop: CASSFGTVGDTQYF. DNA of the CDR3: TGCGCCAGCAGCTTCGGGACCGTTGGGGATACGCAGTATTTT.

This chain uses TRBV5-1 with TRBJ2-7; 7 nucleotides match TRBD1. The junction had 3 bases not matched to a gene; V was cut back by 4 bases and J by 2 bases. The CDR3 length is 13 residues. From germline, CDR1 is SGHRS and CDR2 YFSETQ. CDR3 DNA: TGCGCCAGCAGCAGGGGACAGACCTACGAGCAGTACTTC. The encoded protein is CASSRGQTYEQYF.

The V gene is TRBV14, the J gene TRBJ2-3, with 7 bases matching TRBD2. The V gene's germline CDR1 is SGHDN and CDR2 FVKESK. Unmatched junction bases numbered 20, after V lost 1 base and J lost 4 bases. This CDR3 is 20 amino acids long. The DNA of the CDR3 is TGTGCCAGCAGCCAAGGCATAAGGGCCTTCTGGGAGGGCCGCGCAGATACGCAGTATTTT. Protein product: CASSQGIRAFWEGRADTQYF.

This clone was seen at least ten times. The chain uses TRBV6-4 and TRBJ2-2; perhaps TRBD1 as D (6 bases). The CDR3 is 13 amino acids. Per germline, CDR1 MRHNA and CDR2 SNTAGT. Between the trimmed V and J ends, which lost 3 bases and 4 bases, there was a span of 6 bases. The CDR3 DNA is TGTGCCAGCAGTGAGACAGGCACCGGGGAGCTGTTTTTT. This gives the protein CASSETGTGELFF.

The chain combines TRBV18 with TRBJ2-7; 13 nucleotides line up with TRBD2. The CDR3 is made up of 16 amino acids. The junction had 7 bases not matched to a gene; V was cut back by 5 bases and J by 3 bases. Germline V gives CDR1 KGHSH, CDR2 LQKENI. DNA of the CDR3: TGTGCCAGCTCAGGGACTAGCGGGACGATGCTCTACGAGCAGTACTTC. Its protein product is CASSGTSGTMLYEQYF.